In this sample, the clone carrying this T cell receptor (beta chain) turned up many times. Its cognate antigen is unknown. This record comes from a study of human T cells and chemical hapten exposure. Study-wide background: The study patch tested 0.01% DPC on the upper back and read results at 6 days. Small pooled library volume differences chiefly drove per-sample TCR yield variation. Findings and limits, study-wide: Relative to controls, expanded TCRs formed significantly more large CDR3 similarity clusters.

Time point of the sample: patch test 1, 2 weeks after DPC sensitization. Treatment specified: therapeutic diphenylcyclopropenone sensitization with weekly scalp DPC. Unique molecular identifiers were linked by the library to individual cDNA molecules. TCRdb recomputed calls from the RACE reads with MiXCR, one row per CDR3 protein. This table holds about 99,000 distinct CDR3 sequences, 12% found once. Germline CDR1 reads SGDLS; CDR2 reads YYNGEE. V shed 5 bases and J shed 2 bases, with 12 bases lying between them. This CDR3 is built from 14 residues. The chain links TRBV9 to TRBJ2-3; the D gene is possibly TRBD1 (5 bases). The starting material was whole blood, obtained in connection with sensitization to the hapten diphenylcyclopropenone (DPC). The TCR was taken from a woman in her forties with alopecia areata. Some clones in this sample may be carry-over from other donors' samples. CDR3 in amino acids: CASSSRGSTDTQYF. CDR3 DNA sequence: TGTGCCAGCAGTTCTAGGGGCTCCACAGATACGCAGTATTTT.